The 20 T cell receptor beta chains in this list originate from one sample, sequenced in a study of T cell changes during pregnancy in multiple sclerosis. Sequenced by immunoSEQ multiplex PCR; TCRdb stores in-frame clones only, minus some. The profile shows tens of thousands of clones, just over 90% of them singletons. The input for sequencing was CD4+ T cells from peripheral blood mononuclear cells, taken in the second trimester of pregnancy. The receptors shown here come from a female donor with multiple sclerosis, enrolled in a pregnancy study.

This chain links TRBV29-1 with TRBJ2-3, with 8 bases identical to TRBD1. Losses at the gene ends were 7 bases for V and 2 bases for J; bases not matched to a gene: 8. CDR1 SQVTM and CDR2 ANQGSEA come from the germline V gene. This CDR3 is built from 14 residues. The chain's CDR3 is CSAPTGAHTDTQYF. The CDR3 nucleotides are TGCAGCGCCCCGACAGGGGCCCACACAGATACGCAGTATTTT.

CDR3 sequence reads: CASSQGPGQGINYGYTF. CDR3 DNA sequence: TGCGCCAGCAGCCAAGGACCGGGACAGGGGATTAACTATGGCTACACCTTC. The chain carries TRBV4-3 and TRBJ1-2, with 10 positions matching TRBD1. CDR1 and CDR2 from the germline V gene are LGHNA and YSLEER. The CDR3 contains 17 residues. Losses at the gene ends were 1 base for V and 1 base for J; bases not matched to a gene: 6.

The J gene is TRBJ2-7, the V gene TRBV27; TRBD1 agrees at 10 bases. Per germline, CDR1 MNHEY and CDR2 SMNVEV (reference sequence). This CDR3 has 17 amino acids. The V and J ends lost 5 bases and 1 base, in that order; junction bases with no gene match: 11. DNA of the CDR3: TGTGCCAGCAGTCAAAAAATACCGGGACAGGGGTCCTACGAGCAGTACTTC. This gives the protein CASSQKIPGQGSYEQYF.

This clone was seen a handful of times. This chain links TRBV30 with TRBJ1-3, with 7 positions matching TRBD1. This CDR3 contains 14 residues. J was trimmed by 1 base and V by 4 bases; bases with no gene match: 4. In germline, CDR1 is GTSNPN, CDR2 SVGIG (reference sequence). CDR3 coding DNA: TGTGCCTGGAAAGCAGGGGGATCTGGAAACACCATATATTTT. It encodes CAWKAGGSGNTIYF.

Remarks on this clone: The same CDR3 arises from other DNA sequences in this sample as well. The chain is built from TRBV7-9 and TRBJ1-4; 8 nucleotides align to TRBD1. Trimming removed 5 bases from V and 8 bases from J; junction bases left unmatched: 7. Germline V gives CDR1 SEHNR, CDR2 FQNEAQ (reference sequence). The CDR3 sequence is 14 residues long. The CDR3, as DNA: TGTGCCAGCAGCCTAGGACAGGGAGGCGAAAAACTGTTTTTT. Its translation is CASSLGQGGEKLFF.

The chain carries TRBV29-1 and TRBJ1-1; D remains unclear. CDR1 is SQVTM and CDR2 is ANQGSEA in the germline V gene. The CDR3 runs 9 residues. The DNA of the CDR3 is TGCACTGGAGGGACTGAAGCTTTCTTT. Its protein product is CTGGTEAFF.

The chain joins TRBV30 to TRBJ2-7; 7 bases agree with TRBD1. Germline CDR1 is GTSNPN and CDR2 is SVGIG (reference sequence). This CDR3 has 16 residues. V trimming: 2 bases; J trimming: 7 bases; junction bases outside the gene matches: 17. In nucleotides, the CDR3 is TGTGCCTGGAGTCGGGCTGGGTGGGCAAGGGGGCGAGAGCAGTACTTC. Residues: CAWSRAGWARGREQYF.

The CDR3 loop is CASSPHSRGQRGEKLFF. CDR3 nucleotide sequence: TGTGCCAGCAGCCCACACTCCAGAGGACAGCGCGGGGAAAAACTGTTTTTT. This chain links TRBV21-1 with TRBJ1-4; TRBD1, as called in the table, went unchecked against the DNA. TRBV21-1 is labeled a pseudogene. This CDR3 is 17 amino acids long.

V usage is TRBV11-2 and J usage is TRBJ1-2; TRBD1 aligns across 7 bases. This CDR3 region has 15 residues. V lost 5 bases and J lost 2; bases outside the gene matches: 8. Looked up from germline, CDR1 is SGHAT and CDR2 is FQNNGV. In nucleotides, the CDR3 is TGTGCCAGCAGCCTCGAGACAGGGAGCAACTATGGCTACACCTTC. Its protein product is CASSLETGSNYGYTF. Full variable domain (rest looked up from reference TRBV11-2 and TRBJ1-2): EAGVAQSPRYKIIEKRQSVAFWCNPISGHATLYWYQQILGQGPKLLIQFQNNGVVDDSQLPKDRFSAERLKGVDSTLKIQPAKLEDSAVYLCASSLETGSNYGYTFGSGTRLTVV.

In this sample, this clone turned up once. The rearrangement links TRBV30 to TRBJ1-6, with a tentative D call TRBD1 (6 bases). CDR1 GTSNPN and CDR2 SVGIG come from the germline V gene (reference sequence). Trimming pared 7 bases from V and 10 bases from J, leaving 17 bases between. The CDR3 loop spans 13 amino acids. CDR3 loop: CAYRDNIGSPLHF. The CDR3 coding sequence is TGTGCCTACCGGGACAATATTGGCTCACCCCTCCACTTT.

The J gene is TRBJ1-5, the V gene TRBV19; 7 bases are shared with TRBD1. The CDR3 covers 15 residues. Germline CDR1 LNHDA, CDR2 SQIVND (reference sequence). Trimming took 6 bases from V and 7 from J; bases not matched to a gene: 12. DNA for the CDR3: TGTGCCAGTAGGAGGACAGGAAACGACAGGCAGCCCCAGCATTTT. Translating it yields CASRRTGNDRQPQHF.

J is TRBJ2-7 and V is TRBV7-6, with a possible D match to TRBD2 (7 bases). Per germline, CDR1 SGHVS and CDR2 FNYEAQ. Trimming took off 6 bases at V and 5 bases at J, with 17 bases between the two ends. This CDR3 has 14 amino acids. CDR3 nucleotide sequence: TGTGCCAGCAGTCCGAGGGGGAGGGTCGACGAGCAGTACTTC. Its translation: CASSPRGRVDEQYF. The full variable domain, completed using reference TRBV7-6 and TRBJ2-7, is GAGVSQSPRYKVTKRGQDVALRCDPISGHVSLYWYRQALGQGPEFLTYFNYEAQQDKSGLPNDRFSAERPEGSISTLTIQRTEQRDSAMYRCASSPRGRVDEQYFGPGTRLTVT.

The chain uses TRBV28 and TRBJ2-1, with D possibly TRBD2 on 6 matching bases. CDR3 length equals 14 residues. Germline CDR1 is MDHEN and CDR2 is SYDVKM. Deletions cut 2 bases from V and 7 bases from J, with 12 bases between. The CDR3 region is CASSLLGSGNEQFF. CDR3 nucleotides: TGTGCCAGCAGTTTACTCGGGAGTGGAAATGAGCAGTTCTTC.

This chain uses TRBV15 with TRBJ1-1, with D possibly being TRBD1 (6 bases). CDR3 length: 15 residues. Germline lookup yields CDR1 LNHNV and CDR2 YYDKDF (reference sequence). The V end lost 0 bases, the J end lost 8 bases, and 16 bases lay between the germline ends. The CDR3 DNA reads as TGTGCCACCAGCAGAGATAACAGGGAGTTTGTCGAAGCTTTCTTT. Amino acids: CATSRDNREFVEAFF.

The gene calls are TRBV7-9 and TRBJ2-1; 7 nucleotides match TRBD2. Germline CDR1 SEHNR, CDR2 FQNEAQ (reference sequence). The CDR3 extends over 14 amino acids. V dropped 4 bases and J dropped 7; count of bases not matched to a gene: 7. CDR3 region: CASSSGGKGNEQFF. The DNA for the CDR3 is TGTGCCAGCAGCTCGGGAGGCAAAGGGAATGAGCAGTTCTTC.

This chain uses TRBV27 with TRBJ1-6; no firm D call. Trimming left V 2 bases short and J 6 bases short, with 8 bases between. The CDR3 totals 14 residues. Germline lookup yields CDR1 MNHEY and CDR2 SMNVEV (reference sequence). This CDR3 is CASSLTSANSPLHF. The CDR3 DNA reads as TGTGCCAGCAGTTTAACTTCCGCTAATTCACCCCTCCACTTT.

The chain has TRBV18 and TRBJ2-7; possibly TRBD2 for D (7 bases). The V end was cut by 5 bases, the J end by 4 bases, with 18 bases between. Germline-derived CDR1 and CDR2 are KGHSH and LQKENI. CDR3 length equals 15 residues. The CDR3 here is CASSATGGSGYEQYF. DNA for the CDR3: TGTGCCAGCTCAGCGACAGGCGGGAGCGGGTACGAGCAGTACTTC.

V usage is TRBV7-2 and J usage is TRBJ1-2, with D perhaps matching TRBD1 (5 bases). V was trimmed by 0 bases and J by 0 bases, leaving 11 bases between them. The CDR3 runs to 16 residues. Germline V gives CDR1 SGHTA, CDR2 FQGNSA. The CDR3 region has the DNA TGTGCCAGCAGCTTAGCTGGGACTCAGACTAACTATGGCTACACCTTC. Translation: CASSLAGTQTNYGYTF.

The chain employs TRBV4-3 and TRBJ2-2; D might be TRBD2 (6 bases). The CDR3 contains 17 residues. Germline lookup yields CDR1 LGHNA and CDR2 YSLEER. Deletions cut 0 bases from V and 0 bases from J, with 11 bases between. CDR3 loop: CASSQDLGGANTGELFF. Written as DNA, the CDR3 is TGCGCCAGCAGCCAAGATTTGGGCGGGGCGAACACCGGGGAGCTGTTTTTT.

This chain's CDR3 is CASRRGLNTEAFF. The CDR3, as DNA: TGTGCCAGCAGGAGAGGTCTGAACACTGAAGCTTTCTTT. V gene TRBV6-5 combines with J gene TRBJ1-1; D is ambiguous. The germline V gene encodes CDR1 MNHEY and CDR2 SVGAGI. This CDR3 contains 13 residues. V lost 6 bases and J lost 0, with 8 bases in between.